The entry below describes one T cell receptor (beta chain). Antigen: not known. The data stem from a study of cytomegalovirus exposure and HLA in healthy donors. Whole-study results and caveats: In a later analysis, TCR beta V- and J-gene trimming showed a link to a missense DCLRE1C variant. HLA alleles were associated with roughly 15,000 TCR beta sequences in a later analysis at 0.05 false discovery rate.

Germline V gene sequence: CDR1 SGHKS, CDR2 YYEKEE (reference sequence). CDR3 length: 19 residues. Germline trimming cut 1 base from V and 0 bases from J; bases unmatched to any gene: 14. 13 Jbeta primers and 60 Vbeta primers were used for the PCR. Generated by immunoSEQ multiplex PCR, the TCRdb table keeps only in-frame clones and is missing some. The sample includes more than 100,000 clones, about 70% of them seen just once. The chain carries TRBV5-5 and TRBJ2-3; 7 bases match TRBD2. This clonotype was sampled from a woman in her 40s in good health and CMV-seronegative. Sample: PBMCs. The DNA of the CDR3 is TGTGCCAGCAGCTTGCATGCTGGGACTACGTCTGGTAGCACAGATACGCAGTATTTT. This encodes CASSLHAGTTSGSTDTQYF. Based on the CDR3 plus reference TRBV5-5 and TRBJ2-3, the full variable domain is DAGVTQSPTHLIKTRGQQVTLRCSPISGHKSVSWYQQVLGQGPQFIFQYYEKEERGRGNFPDRFSARQFPNYSSELNVNALLLGDSALYLCASSLHAGTTSGSTDTQYFGPGTRLTVL.